The clone carrying this TCR beta chain showed up just a few times. Its matching antigen is unknown. These data come from a study of identical twins. Study-wide results and limits: Not following the same donors, the study drew its conclusions from cross-sectional statistical analysis.

Trimming left V 2 bases short and J 4 bases short, with 15 bases between. This CDR3 has 15 amino acids. Germline-derived CDR1 and CDR2 are SGHKS and YYEKEE (reference sequence). A universal primer site was added by template switching, and unique molecular identifiers were carried by the cDNA. TCRdb redid the calling of the 5' RACE reads with MiXCR, one entry per CDR3 protein. The table has around 1.7 million distinct CDR3 sequences, around 29% seen once. Donors were all healthy Caucasians. The TCR comes from a newborn girl in good health. Sequencing input: cord blood. The genes are TRBV5-5 and TRBJ1-2, with D possibly matching TRBD1 (6 bases). The CDR3 DNA reads TGTGCCAGCAGCTTTGGCGGACAGTGGGTCTATGGCTACACCTTC. The encoded protein is CASSFGGQWVYGYTF.